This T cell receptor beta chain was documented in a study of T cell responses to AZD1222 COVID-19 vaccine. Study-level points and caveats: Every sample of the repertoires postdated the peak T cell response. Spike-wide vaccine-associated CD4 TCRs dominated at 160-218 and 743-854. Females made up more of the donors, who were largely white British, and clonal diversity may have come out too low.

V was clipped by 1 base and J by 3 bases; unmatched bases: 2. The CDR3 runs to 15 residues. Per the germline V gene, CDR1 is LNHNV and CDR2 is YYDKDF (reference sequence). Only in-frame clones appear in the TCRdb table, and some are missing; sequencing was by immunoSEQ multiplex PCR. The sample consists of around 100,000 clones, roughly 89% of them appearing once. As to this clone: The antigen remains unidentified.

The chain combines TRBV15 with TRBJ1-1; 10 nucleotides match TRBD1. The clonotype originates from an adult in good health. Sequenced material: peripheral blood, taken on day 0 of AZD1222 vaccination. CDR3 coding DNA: TGTGCCACCAGCAGAGCGGGGACAGGGGACACTGAAGCTTTCTTT. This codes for CATSRAGTGDTEAFF.